This T cell receptor beta chain originates from a study of cytomegalovirus exposure and HLA in healthy donors. Study summary: Previous work identified some 120 million unique TCR beta sequences from roughly 170 million T cells. Unique TCRs from HLA-typed donors, 85 million to 100 million of them, were held in an early data release.

To note about this clone: Its antigen is undetermined.

This CDR3 has 16 residues. Trimming removed 4 bases from V and 6 bases from J; junction bases left unmatched: 9. CDR1 is SGHNT and CDR2 is YYREEE in the germline V gene (reference sequence). Overall study results and limits: In a later analysis, at a false discovery rate of 0.05, fewer than 20,000 TCR beta sequences were associated with HLA alleles.

PCR involved 60 Vbeta and 13 Jbeta primers. Original analysis: It was a later analysis that counted tens of millions of unique TCR beta chains, of which around 11 million were shared. Some clones are missing from TCRdb's copy, which holds only in-frame ones; the method was immunoSEQ multiplex PCR. The DNA was the basis for D and trimming; V, J and clone size are from that table. The sample gives 170,000 or so clones, roughly 78% of which show up once; roughly 0.65% is in the top ten. Material: PBMCs. J is TRBJ2-2 and V is TRBV5-4, with 10 bases lining up with TRBD2. This TCR derives from a boy aged 5-17 years in good health and CMV-seronegative. The chain's CDR3 is CASSVRSGGASGELFF. The CDR3 DNA sequence: TGTGCCAGCAGCGTTAGGAGCGGGGGGGCCTCCGGGGAGCTGTTTTTT.